Sequencing of this T cell receptor beta chain was carried out in a study of neoadjuvant anti-PD-1 for oral cavity cancer. Overall study: Patients without progression got a fourth dose around day 43.

Blood libraries mostly used approximately 480 ng genomic DNA, six replicates each. Assay: immunoSEQ multiplex PCR; the TCRdb copy retains only in-frame clones and omits some. This table has 30,000 to 40,000 clones, just under 90% appearing once. Stage II-IVA oral cavity squamous cell carcinoma was new and untreated by systemic or radiation therapy. Blood cells were analyzed directly, without culture or expansion. The V end lost 6 bases, the J end lost 2 bases, and 13 bases lay between the germline ends. This CDR3 contains 14 residues. Germline values: CDR1 LNHNV, CDR2 YYDKDF (reference sequence). This chain links TRBV15 with TRBJ1-1, with D uncertain. Material: PBMCs, obtained before nivolumab (anti-PD-1) treatment. The sequence derives from a person between 35 and 79 years old with oral cavity squamous cell carcinoma. The CDR3 nucleotides read TGTGCCACCAGGCCAGGATATACAAACACTGAAGCTTTCTTT. Residues: CATRPGYTNTEAFF.